This TCR beta chain was captured by sequencing in a study of cytomegalovirus exposure and HLA in healthy donors (dated by TCRdb to 2015 to 2018). Study-wide context: An earlier analysis of roughly 500 of the donors reported 276 Gb of sequence data and about 120 million unique TCR beta sequences obtained from roughly 170 million T cells. About 300 gigabases of sequencing data and tens of millions of unique TCR sequences made up an early release that covered approximately 650 HLA-typed donors. Of the roughly 410 genotyped donors, roughly 76% were placed in the genetic ancestry cluster associated with self-reported Caucasian donors. The aim of the study was to test whether cataloging public T cell receptors could identify signatures of past pathogen exposure. The study used immunosequencing to profile the T cell repertoires of approximately 690 subjects and linked those repertoires to cytomegalovirus serostatus. Besides the first cohort of some 670 subjects, a separate validation cohort made up of roughly 120 different subjects was used. High-throughput TCR immunosequencing, statistical association of individual TCRs with disease status, and machine learning were combined to predict cytomegalovirus infection status. In a later analysis, previously published TCR beta repertoires from 550 to 750 donors were re-analyzed and high-resolution HLA genotyping was added so that TCR occurrence patterns could be studied. Rather than drawing on any new phenotypic data, the later analysis identified candidate immune exposures from TCR beta sequences and the way those sequences occurred across donors. In an earlier analysis of 587 of the donors, high-throughput TCR beta sequencing was used to judge whether each TCR beta V gene segment behaved as functional or pseudogenic. Donor age, sex, ethnicity and CMV serostatus were collected together with the repertoire data. A later genetic analysis took genome-wide SNP genotypes for about 55% of the 666 donors and used that subset as a discovery cohort. All discovery cohort repertoires had been generated using a single sequencing platform. Class I and class II HLA loci were covered by the typing at four-digit resolution. Typing coverage varied by locus: roughly 629-630 donors for A, B, C, DRB1 and DQB1; more than 500 for DQA1; about 570 for DPA1; around 450 for DPB1. Roughly five DR-DQ haplotypes were handled as single units for association and clustering, since linkage in the cohort was strong. Across approximately 400 genotyped donors of the cohort, an average of approximately 220,000 unique TCR beta nucleotide sequences per donor were sequenced, and roughly 20% of those sequences were non-productive.

A distance of 17 bases separates the germline ends of V and J, which lose 1 base and 2 bases respectively. From the cysteine through the phenylalanine, the CDR3 covers 18 amino acids. Only the CDR3 region is kept as DNA, spanning 54 bases read in frame from base 1. The germline V gene encodes CDR1 SEHNR and CDR2 FQNEAQ (reference sequence). The library was made by the immunoSEQ multiplex PCR assay. The multiplex PCR relied on a mix of 60 forward primers for TCR Vbeta segments and 13 reverse primers for TCR Jbeta segments. The CDR3 region of rearranged TCR beta genes was amplified from genomic DNA with a multiplex PCR assay. The Illumina HiSeq System was used to sequence the amplified TCR beta libraries as 87-base-pair reads. Processing in the source paper ran as follows. A later analysis counted around 72 million unique TCR beta chains across the 600 to 850 repertoires, and roughly 11 million of these chains were shared by at least two donors. Raw reads were error-corrected and collapsed into unique sequences with a nearest-neighbor algorithm that merged closely related sequences to remove PCR and sequencing errors. V, D and J gene segments were assigned by aligning CDR3 sequences to IMGT reference sequences. For a sequence to be retained, a match of at least six nucleotides to both a V gene segment and a J gene segment was required. A rearrangement counted as productive if the CDR3 had no stop codons and remained in frame with V and J, and every other rearrangement counted as non-productive. Following IMGT convention, CDR3 was defined as the stretch from the second conserved V-encoded cysteine up to the conserved J-encoded phenylalanine. The earlier analysis of some 580 of the donors excluded any sequence lacking an unambiguous match to a single V gene segment. In an earlier analysis of roughly 600 of the donors, a V segment was called functional when productive rearrangements were above 56.7%, and segregating when the standard deviation between donors exceeded 5%. A statistical classification framework was built to diagnose cytomegalovirus status from the catalog of TCR beta chain sequences. V and J gene assignment, in a later analysis, came from comparing TCR nucleotide sequences with IMGT/GENE-DB human TR gene sequences. The TCRdist pipeline was used in a later analysis to assign CDR3 sequences and most-parsimonious VDJ recombination scenarios. In a later analysis, each TCR beta chain was defined by its CDR3 amino acid sequence together with its V-gene family, and reads lacking a unique V-gene family were excluded. As a way to deal with suspected cross-contamination and a sequencing artifact, a later analysis dropped hundreds of nucleotide sequences that were highly shared and had low generation probability. A later analysis calculated a clonal expansion index for each public chain from normalized within-repertoire ranks of inferred template counts. A later analysis computed generation probabilities with a VDJ recombination model fitted to out-of-frame rearrangements, and checked the results against IGoR. In a later analysis, hypergeometric tests were used to score TCR-TCR, TCR-HLA and TCR-CMV co-occurrence, with a repertoire-size bias correction applied to TCR pairs. A later analysis estimated false discovery rates by permuting HLA or CMV assignments 20 times. In a later analysis, co-occurring TCRs were grouped using DBSCAN, with TCRdist sequence similarity added in when clustering inside HLA-allele-positive subsets. Co-occurrence clustering excluded repertoires with fewer than 30,000 or more than 120,000 public chains, plus five with anomalous nucleotide sharing. Here the immuneACCESS table is served through TCRdb, limited to in-frame sequences with V and J called. Missing clones are a known gap in these copies; in checked studies unresolved V genes cover under half, and the rest lacks a known reason. The V and J calls and clone size are taken from that table; D and trimming were inferred from the DNA. This sample is represented by fewer than 250,000 clones; 79% of them were singletons. 0.35% to 0.5% of the sample lies in the top ten.

General findings and caveats noted by the study authors: In a later analysis, several top co-occurrence clusters were reported to appear linked to parvovirus B19, influenza, CMV and Epstein-Barr virus. Only TCR beta chains were sequenced in this cohort, and the absence of alpha or paired-chain data limited detectable features. Some IMGT-functional V segments, including TRBV6-2 and TRBV6-3, could not be distinguished by the 87-base-pair reads and were therefore excluded. A group of highly shared sequence variants was considered likely to be a technical artifact of the sequencing pipeline. A few of the identified cytomegalovirus-associated TCR beta chains were confirmed in vitro to be specific for cytomegalovirus antigens. Roughly uniform sequencing depth across donors was assumed in presence/absence analyses, although this assumption may not hold. CMV serostatus was the only immune exposure information available for the cohort. A further reported finding was that TCR beta sequences accurately predicted the HLA-A and HLA-B alleles for most subjects in the first cohort. The authors suggested that the approach could potentially be extended to other disease states and immunological phenotypes. According to a later analysis, TCR association rates differed among HLA loci, with DRB1 alleles showing the most associated TCRs and HLA-C alleles showing the fewest. Because counts were too low, fewer than 20 rarely observed V segments, including chromosome 9 orphons, were excluded from the earlier analysis of several hundred of the donors. Because some donors lacked HLA typing at each locus, the association tests relied only on the typed subset. A total of some 180 TCR beta chains were listed by the study as associated with cytomegalovirus. An association between a missense DCLRE1C variant and V-gene and J-gene trimming of TCR beta chains was found in a later genetic analysis and replicated in an independent cohort. Most TCR sequences were seen in very few donors, while some public TCRs were found in many individuals. In a later analysis, HLA-associated TCR beta chains were found to be more clonally expanded and to have lower generation probabilities than equally common non-associated chains. Specific HLA alleles were associated with more than 15,000 TCR beta sequences at a false discovery rate of 0.05 in a later analysis. An earlier analysis of some 590 of the donors showed that most TCR beta V segments appeared in productive rearrangements either about 87% or about 30% of the time, which broadly matched IMGT annotations. A later analysis found that most CMV-associated TCR beta chains appeared HLA-restricted, with HLA associations seemingly driven largely by CMV exposure. According to a later genetic analysis, donors in an Asian-associated ancestry cluster had fewer N-insertions in productive TCRs than the approximately 630-donor mean. Assigning TCR associations to individual alleles was difficult when HLA alleles, especially DR and DQ, strongly co-occurred. Correlated functional status among segregating V segments might be attributable to linkage disequilibrium, but an unknown experimental factor could not be ruled out. The classifier was reported to diagnose cytomegalovirus status with high specificity and sensitivity in both the original cohort and the validation cohort.

The cohort was made up of about 670 healthy bone marrow donors. All cohort members were sampled while nominally healthy, although unrecorded immune exposures were likely present. The donor tested CMV seropositive, placing the donor among the approximately 290 seropositive members of the cohort. A peripheral blood sample was collected from each donor, and TCR beta sequencing was performed on peripheral blood mononuclear cells. The Qiagen DNeasy Blood Extraction Kit was used to extract genomic DNA from the blood cell samples. The table lists this clone with a few counts. The clone's antigen remains unknown. Base qualities are not recorded, but no much larger clone differs from it by a single base.

The clonotype was recovered from a male donor in good health and CMV-seropositive. Sequences were obtained from PBMCs. This chain joins TRBV7-9 to TRBJ2-2, with TRBD2 as a weak D call on 6 bases. The DNA sequence is TGTGCCAGCAGCTTAGGGGTTTACGGGAGTGTAAACACCGGGGAGCTGTTTTTT. This sequence encodes CASSLGVYGSVNTGELFF.